This entry describes one T cell receptor beta chain. One entry per CDR3 protein, called by TCRdb with MiXCR from the PCR reads. The profile shows about 3,400 distinct CDR3 sequences, about 57% of them singletons. Localized lung adenocarcinoma, a non-small cell lung cancer, affected the donors. These data are taken from a study of CD4 and CD8 cells across lung adenocarcinoma regions. J was trimmed by 6 bases and V by 9 bases; bases with no gene match: 6. This CDR3 is built from 13 residues. The receptor's source is a female donor with lung adenocarcinoma. The CD4 and CD8 labels of this study may be unreliable. Specimen: CD4+ T cells from the center of a lung tumor. The V call is TRBV12-3 or TRBV12-4, the J call TRBJ2-1; TRBD1 matches 9 bases. CDR3 protein: CASIRTGANEQFF. CDR3 DNA sequence: TGTGCCAGTATCAGGACAGGGGCCAATGAGCAGTTCTTC.